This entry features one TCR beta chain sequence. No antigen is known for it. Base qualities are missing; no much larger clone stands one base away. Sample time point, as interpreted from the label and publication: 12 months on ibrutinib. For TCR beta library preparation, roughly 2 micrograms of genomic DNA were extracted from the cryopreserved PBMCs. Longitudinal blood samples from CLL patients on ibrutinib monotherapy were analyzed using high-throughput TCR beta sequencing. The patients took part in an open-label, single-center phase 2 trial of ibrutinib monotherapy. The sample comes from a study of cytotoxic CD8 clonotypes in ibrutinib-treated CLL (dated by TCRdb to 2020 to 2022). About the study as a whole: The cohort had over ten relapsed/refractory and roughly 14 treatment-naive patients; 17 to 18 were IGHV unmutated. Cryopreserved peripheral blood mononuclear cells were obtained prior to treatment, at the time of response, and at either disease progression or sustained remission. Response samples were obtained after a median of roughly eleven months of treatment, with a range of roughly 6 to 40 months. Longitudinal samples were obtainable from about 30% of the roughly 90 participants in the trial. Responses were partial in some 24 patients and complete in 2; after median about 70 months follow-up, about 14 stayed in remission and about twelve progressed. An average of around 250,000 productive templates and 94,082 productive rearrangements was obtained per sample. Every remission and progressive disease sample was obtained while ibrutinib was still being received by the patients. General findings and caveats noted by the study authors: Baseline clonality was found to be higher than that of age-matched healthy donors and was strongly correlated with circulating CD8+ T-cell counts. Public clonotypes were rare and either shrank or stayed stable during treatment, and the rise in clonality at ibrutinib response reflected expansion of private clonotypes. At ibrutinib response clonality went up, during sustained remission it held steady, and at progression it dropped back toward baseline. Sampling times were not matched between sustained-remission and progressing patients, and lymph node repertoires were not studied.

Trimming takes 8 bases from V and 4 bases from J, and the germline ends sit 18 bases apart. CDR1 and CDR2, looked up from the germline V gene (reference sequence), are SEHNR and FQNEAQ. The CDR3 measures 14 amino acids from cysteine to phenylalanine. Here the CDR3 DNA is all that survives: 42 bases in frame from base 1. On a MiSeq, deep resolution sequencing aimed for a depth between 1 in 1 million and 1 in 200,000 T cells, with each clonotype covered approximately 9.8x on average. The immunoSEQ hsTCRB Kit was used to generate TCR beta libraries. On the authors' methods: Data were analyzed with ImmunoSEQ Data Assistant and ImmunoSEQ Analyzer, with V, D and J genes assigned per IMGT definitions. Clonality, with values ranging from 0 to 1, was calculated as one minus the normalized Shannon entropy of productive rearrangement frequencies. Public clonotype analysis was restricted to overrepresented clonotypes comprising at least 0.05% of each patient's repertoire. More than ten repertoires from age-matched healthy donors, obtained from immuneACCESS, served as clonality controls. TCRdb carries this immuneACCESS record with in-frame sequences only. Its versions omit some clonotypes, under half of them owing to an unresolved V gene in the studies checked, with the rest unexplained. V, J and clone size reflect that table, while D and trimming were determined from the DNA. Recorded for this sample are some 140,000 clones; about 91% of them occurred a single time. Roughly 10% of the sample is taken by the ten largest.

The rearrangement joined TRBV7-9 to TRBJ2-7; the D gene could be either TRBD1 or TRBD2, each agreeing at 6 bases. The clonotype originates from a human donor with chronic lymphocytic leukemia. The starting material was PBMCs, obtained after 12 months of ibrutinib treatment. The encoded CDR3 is CASGGGQLLYEQYF. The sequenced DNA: TGTGCCAGCGGGGGAGGACAGTTACTTTACGAGCAGTACTTC.